This passage covers 32 T cell receptor beta chains from one sample sequenced in a study of tumor-infiltrating lymphocytes in oesophageal squamous cell carcinoma. MiXCR was run by TCRdb on the PCR reads, yielding one entry per CDR3 protein. The sample holds about 12,000 distinct CDR3 sequences, approximately 48% seen once. Input material: esophageal tumor tissue. Receptors were obtained from a female donor with esophageal squamous cell carcinoma.

The V and J genes are TRBV19 and TRBJ2-3; tentative D call: TRBD1 (6 bases). CDR1 and CDR2 from the germline V gene are LNHDA and SQIVND (reference sequence). Trimming left V 7 bases short and J 2 bases short, with 13 bases between. The CDR3 runs 14 residues. The DNA of the CDR3 is TGTGCCAGTAAGTTCACAGGGTCCACAGATACGCAGTATTTT. Amino acids: CASKFTGSTDTQYF.

The rearrangement uses TRBV10-3 and TRBJ2-3; TRBD2 is a possible D gene (5 bases). The end of the DNA is better explained by TRBJ2-1, so the J call may be wrong. The germline V gene has CDR1 ENHRY and CDR2 SYGVKD. The CDR3 runs 12 residues. CDR3 loop: CAIRTGNNEQFF. CDR3 coding DNA: TGTGCCATCAGGACGGGGAACAATGAGCAGTTCTTC.

This clonotype has a handful of counts. V usage is TRBV15 and J usage is TRBJ2-3, with TRBD2 matching 9 bases. CDR1 and CDR2 from the germline V gene are LNHNV and YYDKDF (reference sequence). V was clipped by 3 bases and J by 0 bases; unmatched bases: 7. This CDR3 spans 17 amino acids. CDR3 sequence reads: CATSSSITSGSTDTQYF. CDR3 nucleotide sequence: TGTGCCACCAGCAGTTCTATCACTAGCGGGAGCACAGATACGCAGTATTTT.

This clonotype is classed as medium-sized (0.01 to 0.1%). The chain joins TRBV10-3 to TRBJ2-3; D ambiguous. V lost 2 bases and J 2 bases, leaving 8 bases between the germline ends. This CDR3 contains 14 residues. The germline V gene encodes CDR1 ENHRY and CDR2 SYGVKD. The CDR3 region is CAISEGRVTDTQYF. The CDR3 DNA follows: TGTGCCATCAGTGAGGGCAGAGTCACAGATACGCAGTATTTT.

Comment on this clonotype: Without the conserved terminal phenylalanine or tryptophan, this CDR3 likely stems from a read error. The limits of the CDR3 on the DNA are not certain, so only TCRdb's listed CDR3 is given. The chain has TRBV7-6 and TRBJ2-7; the table names TRBD2, a call not compared with the DNA. The CDR3 contains 8 residues when both ends are counted. CDR1 is SGHVS and CDR2 is FNYEAQ in the germline V gene. The CDR3 region is CASRWGLS.

Ten or more counts support this clonotype. The V call is TRBV6-1, the J call TRBJ1-6, with 10 bases aligning to TRBD1. Germline loops: CDR1 MNHNS, CDR2 SASEGT. After removal of 6 bases from V and 5 bases from J, the junction contained 4 bases not matched to a gene. The CDR3 has 15 residues. CDR3 region: CASSETGGDNSPLHF. CDR3 sequence (DNA): TGTGCCAGCAGCGAGACAGGGGGCGATAATTCACCCCTCCACTTT.

The sample holds many counts of this clonotype. The rearrangement joins TRBV6-4 to TRBJ1-1; TRBD1 aligns across 7 bases. The CDR3 spans 16 residues. Trimming at V came to 1 base and at J to 8 bases, leaving 13 bases not matched to a gene. Germline assignment: CDR1 MRHNA and CDR2 SNTAGT. In DNA form, the CDR3 reads TGTGCCAGCAGTGACTTGGACAGGCCTCAAGCGGCAGAAGCTTTCTTT. It codes for CASSDLDRPQAAEAFF.

This clonotype was picked up many times. A clone one base away is much larger, so this may be a read error. The chain couples TRBV6-1 to TRBJ2-7; 7 nucleotides match TRBD1. V lost 8 bases, J lost 7 bases, and 17 bases stayed unmatched. CDR3 size: 15 residues. The germline V gene has CDR1 MNHNS and CDR2 SASEGT. CDR3: CASGLGTADVNEQYF. The CDR3 DNA follows: TGTGCCAGCGGATTGGGGACAGCGGATGTCAATGAGCAGTACTTC.

To note about this clonotype: The junction does not match germline at one end; this may be a read error. V usage is TRBV7-7 and J usage is TRBJ2-1; D is unresolved. CDR3 size: 13 residues. CDR1 SSHAT and CDR2 FNYEAQ come from the germline V gene (reference sequence). The CDR3 nucleotides read TGTGCTAGCAGCTTACGACCCGAGAATGAGCAGTTCTTC. This translates into CASSLRPENEQFF.

The chain couples TRBV11-2 to TRBJ2-3; D is undetermined. The CDR3 sequence is 14 residues long. In germline, CDR1 is SGHAT, CDR2 FQNNGV. Trimming removed 8 bases at V and 2 bases at J, with 14 bases between. CDR3 coding DNA: TGTGCCAGCTCGTTCGGAAGCACCACAGATACGCAGTATTTT. Protein: CASSFGSTTDTQYF.

The chain employs TRBV19 and TRBJ2-5; D is possibly TRBD1 or TRBD2 (5 bases each). Germline V gene data show CDR1 as LNHDA and CDR2 as SQIVND (reference sequence). V lost 5 bases and J lost 5, with 9 bases in between. CDR3 length: 12 residues. The CDR3 DNA follows: TGTGCCAGTAGTTTGGGGACCGAGACCCAGTACTTC. Amino acid sequence: CASSLGTETQYF.

This sequence joins TRBV7-2 and TRBJ2-1; 8 bases map to TRBD2. This CDR3 is built from 15 residues. After removal of 1 base from V and 9 bases from J, the junction contained 8 bases not matched to a gene. Germline values: CDR1 SGHTA, CDR2 FQGNSA. The CDR3 reads CASSLGGSGGVEQFF. The CDR3 bases are TGTGCCAGCAGCTTAGGGGGTTCGGGGGGGGTTGAGCAGTTCTTC.

J is TRBJ1-5 and V is TRBV7-2, with TRBD1 identical over 8 bases. Germline V lookup: CDR1 SGHTA, CDR2 FQGNSA. With V trimmed by 2 bases and J by 3 bases, 3 bases remained unmatched. The CDR3 extends over 15 amino acids. In nucleotides, the CDR3 is TGTGCCAGCAGCTTAAAGACAGGGGACAATCAGCCCCAGCATTTT. Its translation is CASSLKTGDNQPQHF.

On this clonotype itself: One junction end does not reproduce the germline sequence, and a read error may be involved. The chain has TRBV7-6 and TRBJ2-1; 9 positions match TRBD2. Germline V CDR1 and CDR2: SGHVS, FNYEAQ. This CDR3 spans 15 amino acids. CDR3 sequence: CASSPSSGNRGEQFF. In DNA, the CDR3 is TGTGCTAGCAGCCCCTCTAGCGGGAATAGGGGTGAGCAGTTCTTC.

This clonotype was detected a few times. The genes are TRBV7-8 and TRBJ1-2; D perhaps matches TRBD1 (6 bases). V was pared by 0 bases and J by 2 bases, with 10 bases between. CDR3 length equals 15 residues. Germline V gene sequence: CDR1 SGHVS, CDR2 FQNEAQ. This chain's CDR3 is CASSLALTGNYGYTF. In DNA, the CDR3 is TGTGCCAGCAGCTTAGCTCTTACAGGGAACTATGGCTACACCTTC.

This clonotype occurred a few times. The chain links TRBV7-3 to TRBJ2-3; D is unclear. The end of the DNA aligns better with TRBJ2-1, so the J call may be wrong. Germline V gene sequence: CDR1 SGHTA, CDR2 FQGTGA. CDR3 length: 13 amino acids. In DNA, the CDR3 is TGTGCCAGCAGCGAAAGTCAGTACAATGAGCAGTTCTTC. Protein: CASSESQYNEQFF.

The chain recombines TRBV7-2 with TRBJ2-2; 9 positions match TRBD2. After removal of 6 bases from V and 5 bases from J, the junction contained 4 bases not matched to a gene. Per the germline V gene, CDR1 is SGHTA and CDR2 is FQGNSA. CDR3 size: 14 residues. CDR3 amino acids: CASSGAGGTGELFF. CDR3 DNA: TGTGCCAGCAGTGGAGCGGGAGGAACCGGGGAGCTGTTTTTT.

This clonotype was seen more than once but under ten times. J is TRBJ2-1 and V is TRBV6-1; 9 bases line up with TRBD2. Germline V lookup: CDR1 MNHNS, CDR2 SASEGT. This CDR3 has 15 amino acids. With 6 bases clipped from V and 3 bases from J, the junction kept 6 bases outside the gene matches. CDR3 residues: CASRILAGSYNEQFF. In DNA, the CDR3 is TGTGCCAGCAGAATACTAGCGGGTAGCTACAATGAGCAGTTCTTC.

The chain links TRBV11-2 to TRBJ2-3; 7 bases agree with TRBD2. V lost 5 bases to trimming and J lost 1 base; unmatched junction nucleotides: 9. Germline CDR1 and CDR2: SGHAT and FQNNGV. The CDR3 has 16 amino acids. CDR3 DNA: TGTGCCAGCAGCCCCCGGGAGGCCCATCGCACAGATACGCAGTATTTT. Protein: CASSPREAHRTDTQYF.

CDR3 DNA: TGCAGTGCTAGTGGAGTGGCGGGAGGGATCACCGGGGAGCTGTTTTTT. This encodes CSASGVAGGITGELFF. V is TRBV20-1 and J is TRBJ2-2, with TRBD2 identical over 9 bases. CDR1 is DFQATT, CDR2 SNEGSKA, per germline (reference sequence). The CDR3 is 16 amino acids. J was trimmed by 4 bases and V by 3 bases; bases with no gene match: 9.

This clonotype was detected a few times. This chain links TRBV12-3 or TRBV12-4 with TRBJ2-5; 8 nucleotides line up with TRBD1. With the DNA end fitting TRBJ2-1 better, the J assignment may be wrong. CDR3 length: 14 amino acids. The CDR3 loop is CASRRQGNYNEQFF. CDR3 DNA sequence: TGTGCCAGCCGCCGACAGGGGAACTACAATGAGCAGTTCTTC.

This clonotype was counted between two and nine times. The V and J genes are TRBV12-3 or TRBV12-4 and TRBJ2-7; no clear D gene. The CDR3 extends over 11 amino acids. V lost 4 bases and J lost 3, with 4 bases in between. The CDR3 loop is CASSSYYEQYF. The CDR3 DNA is TGTGCCAGCAGTTCCTACTACGAGCAGTACTTC.

This clonotype showed up just a few times. The V and J genes are TRBV2 and TRBJ1-1; unclear D gene. This CDR3 contains 11 residues. CDR1 SNHLY and CDR2 FYNNEI come from the germline V gene. V was clipped by 8 bases and J by 4 bases, with 8 bases between them. The chain's CDR3 is CASARSTEAFF. The CDR3 DNA reads as TGTGCCAGCGCCAGGAGCACTGAAGCTTTCTTT.

The sample holds a few counts of this clonotype. The chain links TRBV28 to TRBJ1-1, with D possibly being TRBD1 (5 bases). Germline V lookup: CDR1 MDHEN, CDR2 SYDVKM. V shed 3 bases and J shed 7 bases, with 15 bases lying between them. There are 14 residues in the CDR3. In DNA form, the CDR3 reads TGTGCCAGCAGTTTGGACTGGGGGAGAGGTGAAGCTTTCTTT. This encodes CASSLDWGRGEAFF.

This chain links TRBV6-6 with TRBJ2-7; 9 bases agree with TRBD1. The CDR3 spans 14 residues. Germline assignment: CDR1 MNHNY and CDR2 SVGAGI (reference sequence). The junction had 5 bases not matched to a gene; V was cut back by 2 bases and J by 6 bases. The CDR3 DNA is TGTGCCAGCAGTTACGGGACAGGGCTGGTCGAGCAGTACTTC. Protein product: CASSYGTGLVEQYF.

This clonotype turned up a few times. It may be a read error: a sequence one base away is much more abundant. This chain connects TRBV5-4 to TRBJ2-7, with D uncertain. Germline assignment: CDR1 SGHNT and CDR2 YYREEE (reference sequence). This CDR3 is built from 14 residues. Trimming pared 0 bases from V and 7 bases from J, leaving 14 bases between. This CDR3 is CASSLARSYNEQYF. The CDR3 bases are TGTGCCAGCAGCTTGGCCCGGTCCTACAATGAGCAGTACTTC.

This rearrangement joins TRBV20-1 to TRBJ2-3, with D maybe TRBD2 (6 bases). The CDR3 runs 14 residues. From germline, CDR1 is DFQATT and CDR2 SNEGSKA (reference sequence). V lost 3 bases and J lost 0, with 10 bases in between. CDR3 loop: CSASREPSTDTQYF. The CDR3 nucleotides are TGCAGTGCTAGTCGGGAGCCTAGCACAGATACGCAGTATTTT.

The chain employs TRBV6-1 and TRBJ2-5; no clear D. The tail of the sequence fits TRBJ2-1 better, so the J call may be wrong. The CDR3 extends over 15 amino acids. CDR1 and CDR2 from the germline V gene are MNHNS and SASEGT. CDR3 sequence reads: CASSEFGSILNEQFF. In DNA form, the CDR3 reads TGTGCCAGCAGTGAATTCGGAAGCATACTCAATGAGCAGTTCTTC.

The chain links TRBV7-4 to TRBJ2-1; D is undetermined. The J call may be mistaken, given a closer DNA end match to TRBJ2-7. CDR1 SGHVT and CDR2 SQSDAQ come from the germline V gene. The CDR3 is 14 residues long. Here the CDR3 DNA reads TGTGCCAGCAGCTTCACCCAAAGCACAGATACGCAGTACTTC. It specifies CASSFTQSTDTQYF.

This clonotype has at least ten counts. A much larger clone differs from this one at a single base, so this may be a read error. In DNA, the CDR3 is TGTGCCAGCAGCTTAGCGGGGGGGAAGACCGGGGAGCTGTATTTT. This codes for CASSLAGGKTGELYF. This sequence joins TRBV7-2 and TRBJ2-3; 7 bases agree with TRBD2. V dropped 0 bases and J dropped 14; count of bases not matched to a gene: 14. The CDR3 is 15 amino acids. Germline V gene data show CDR1 as SGHTA and CDR2 as FQGNSA.

The J gene is TRBJ1-5, the V gene TRBV7-2, with D unclear. Deletions cut 5 bases from V and 3 bases from J, with 14 bases between. This CDR3 comprises 15 residues. In germline, CDR1 is SGHTA, CDR2 FQGNSA. CDR3 region: CASSQRSGDNQPQHF. CDR3 coding DNA: TGTGCCAGCAGCCAGAGGTCTGGGGACAATCAGCCCCAGCATTTT.

This chain links TRBV7-2 with TRBJ2-1; 7 bases agree with TRBD1. The length of the CDR3 is 14 residues. V trimming: 3 bases; J trimming: 4 bases; junction bases outside the gene matches: 3. Germline values: CDR1 SGHTA, CDR2 FQGNSA. As DNA, the CDR3 is TGTGCCAGCAGCTTGAAGACAGGGTACAATGAGCAGTTCTTC. Amino acids: CASSLKTGYNEQFF.